This section outlines one T cell receptor (beta chain) sequence together with its context. This entry is derived from a study of blood T cells in healthy people across ages. The V and J ends lost 5 bases and 5 bases, in that order; junction bases with no gene match: 13. The CDR3 sequence is 17 residues long. Looked up from germline, CDR1 is PRHDT and CDR2 is FYEKMQ (reference sequence). The authors isolated at least 6.5 million PBMCs per sample. With a J-beta primer mix and a sample-barcoded 5' primer, a second PCR ran 7 to 11 cycles. TCRdb itself ran the 5' RACE reads through MiXCR, one entry per CDR3 protein. The sample lists 500,000 to 650,000 distinct CDR3 sequences; 25% to 35% were seen once. This same sample was also part of a study on T cells of mothers and their children.

The sequence was obtained from a boy aged 2-15 years in good health. Input material: blood. The chain employs TRBV13 and TRBJ2-5; 11 nucleotides line up with TRBD2. CDR3 loop: CASSERGTSGDGETQYF. For the CDR3, the DNA is TGTGCCAGCAGCGAAAGGGGGACTAGCGGAGATGGGGAGACCCAGTACTTC.